The next 31 T cell receptor beta chains were all read from a single sample in a study of blood T cell repertoires in COVID-19. The repertoire was sequenced with immunoSEQ multiplex PCR; TCRdb's copy has only in-frame clones and lacks some. The sample lists fewer than 300,000 clones; 88% were seen once. What was sequenced was PBMCs or T cells enriched from blood (not recorded which). Source of these receptors: a woman between 40 and 50 years old with acute COVID-19.

This clone was recorded once. The genes are TRBV7-9 and TRBJ2-1; tentatively, D is TRBD2 (6 bases). Trimming cost V 1 base and J 12 bases, with 22 bases left between them. The CDR3 loop spans 16 amino acids. Germline assignment: CDR1 SEHNR and CDR2 FQNEAQ (reference sequence). The CDR3 DNA follows: TGTGCCAGCAGCTTAGTGGTTACAGCCTCCGGGGGTGGGCAGTTCTTC. Encoded protein: CASSLVVTASGGGQFF.

This chain connects TRBV5-1 to TRBJ1-1; possibly TRBD1 for D (6 bases). Trimming took 3 bases from V and 4 from J, leaving 13 bases between them. This CDR3 contains 14 residues. From germline, CDR1 is SGHRS and CDR2 YFSETQ. CDR3 sequence reads: CASSSGTGSTEAFF. For the CDR3, the DNA is TGCGCCAGCAGCTCTGGCACAGGGTCCACTGAAGCTTTCTTT. Full variable domain (outside the CDR3, taken from reference TRBV5-1 and TRBJ1-1): KAGVTQTPRYLIKTRGQQVTLSCSPISGHRSVSWYQQTPGQGLQFLFEYFSETQRNKGNFPGRFSGRQFSNSRSEMNVSTLELGDSALYLCASSSGTGSTEAFFGQGTRLTVV.

This clone occurred once. The rearrangement uses TRBV5-1 and TRBJ1-1, with TRBD1 matching over 7 bases. Per germline, CDR1 SGHRS and CDR2 YFSETQ. The CDR3 totals 15 residues. V lost 0 bases, J lost 8 bases, and 10 bases stayed unmatched. The CDR3 DNA follows: TGCGCCAGCAGCTTGGGGGCCGGGACAGCTCTAGAAGCTTTCTTT. Its protein product is CASSLGAGTALEAFF.

The chain combines TRBV11-2 with TRBJ2-7; tentatively, D is TRBD1 (5 bases). CDR3 length: 16 amino acids. Germline V gene lookup returns CDR1 SGHAT and CDR2 FQNNGV. V dropped 1 base and J dropped 5 bases, with 18 bases sitting between them. Here the CDR3 reads CASSLVVGRLDDEQYF. In DNA, the CDR3 is TGTGCCAGCAGCTTAGTGGTGGGGCGACTTGACGACGAGCAGTACTTC.

The chain couples TRBV30 to TRBJ2-1; no definite D call. The CDR3 covers 10 residues. Trimming took 0 bases from V and 10 from J, leaving 4 bases between them. CDR1 and CDR2 (germline): GTSNPN, SVGIG (reference sequence). The CDR3 sequence: CAWSVQEQFF. CDR3 in DNA: TGTGCCTGGAGTGTACAGGAGCAGTTCTTC.

The V call is TRBV27, the J call TRBJ1-3; 8 positions match TRBD1. The junction had 8 bases not matched to a gene; V was cut back by 3 bases and J by 4 bases. The germline gives CDR1 MNHEY, CDR2 SMNVEV (reference sequence). The length of the CDR3 is 16 residues. CDR3 DNA sequence: TGTGCCAGCAGTTTGAACAGGGGGTTGGCCGGAAACACCATATATTTT. It is translated as CASSLNRGLAGNTIYF.

The V call is TRBV7-2, the J call TRBJ1-1; 7 bases fit TRBD1. CDR1 is SGHTA, CDR2 FQGNSA, per germline. V lost 5 bases, J lost 1 base, and 7 bases stayed unmatched. The CDR3 is 15 amino acids. In nucleotides, the CDR3 is TGTGCCAGCAGCCTTAGACAGGGCCCGAACACTGAAGCTTTCTTT. Translated, it gives CASSLRQGPNTEAFF.

V usage is TRBV28 and J usage is TRBJ2-7; D remains unclear. This CDR3 has 14 amino acids. V was shortened by 2 bases and J by 3 bases, with 11 bases between the two germline ends. Germline values: CDR1 MDHEN, CDR2 SYDVKM. The CDR3 sequence is CASSLVSQNYEQYF. For the CDR3, the DNA is TGTGCCAGCAGTTTAGTTTCCCAGAACTACGAGCAGTACTTC.

The chain has TRBV30 and TRBJ2-2, with D possibly matching TRBD2 (5 bases). Germline V gene data show CDR1 as GTSNPN and CDR2 as SVGIG (reference sequence). V lost 2 bases and J lost 3, with 10 bases in between. The CDR3 loop spans 14 amino acids. The CDR3, as DNA: TGTGCCTGGAGTCCCGGGGTGGACACCGGGGAGCTGTTTTTT. This encodes CAWSPGVDTGELFF.

This chain uses TRBV6-4 with TRBJ2-3, with D maybe TRBD1 (6 bases). Germline assignment: CDR1 MRHNA and CDR2 SNTAGT. CDR3 size: 16 residues. The V end was cut by 0 bases, the J end by 3 bases, with 13 bases between. The CDR3 DNA sequence: TGTGCCAGCAGTGACTCCCCAGGGGAGAGAACAGATACGCAGTATTTT. It yields the protein CASSDSPGERTDTQYF.

This clone was seen only once. The J gene is TRBJ2-4, the V gene TRBV11-2, with 9 positions matching TRBD2. The CDR3 runs to 18 residues. After removal of 6 bases from V and 1 base from J, the junction contained 13 bases not matched to a gene. CDR1 SGHAT and CDR2 FQNNGV come from the germline V gene. CDR3 protein: CASRQAGGNALAKNIQYF. Written as DNA, the CDR3 is TGTGCCAGCAGACAAGCGGGAGGCAACGCTTTGGCCAAAAACATTCAGTACTTC.

V gene TRBV7-6 combines with J gene TRBJ1-2; 11 bases agree with TRBD1. There are 15 residues in the CDR3. J gave up 4 bases and V 5 bases, and 6 bases lay outside the gene matches. CDR1 and CDR2 (germline): SGHVS, FNYEAQ. CDR3: CASSPRTGGLYGYTF. CDR3 coding DNA: TGTGCCAGCAGCCCCCGGACAGGGGGCCTCTATGGCTACACCTTC.

The chain uses TRBV7-8 and TRBJ2-3; D not certain. CDR1 and CDR2 from the germline V gene are SGHVS and FQNEAQ. V dropped 5 bases and J dropped 2 bases, with 17 bases sitting between them. The CDR3 totals 16 residues. The CDR3 spells CASSLTPVLFTDTQYF. CDR3 nucleotides: TGTGCCAGCAGCCTAACTCCTGTACTTTTCACAGATACGCAGTATTTT.

V usage is TRBV27 and J usage is TRBJ2-3; D is unclear. The CDR3 contains 14 residues. Trimming took 2 bases from V and 6 from J, leaving 12 bases between them. The germline gives CDR1 MNHEY, CDR2 SMNVEV (reference sequence). The CDR3 bases are TGTGCCAGCAGTTTAGGAGTGAATGCTGATACGCAGTATTTT. Encoded protein: CASSLGVNADTQYF.

This chain connects TRBV7-9 to TRBJ2-6, with TRBD1 matching 9 bases. CDR3 length: 18 residues. CDR1 and CDR2 (germline): SEHNR, FQNEAQ (reference sequence). With 3 bases clipped from V and 1 base from J, the junction kept 7 bases outside the gene matches. The CDR3 here is CASSFRTGAPSGANVLTF. The CDR3 DNA reads TGTGCCAGCAGCTTCCGGACAGGGGCCCCGTCTGGGGCCAACGTCCTGACTTTC.

The gene calls are TRBV5-4 and TRBJ2-3, with a weak D call TRBD1 (6 bases). V was trimmed by 7 bases and J by 2 bases, leaving 29 bases between them. The CDR3 is 19 amino acids. CDR1 and CDR2 (germline): SGHNT, YYREEE (reference sequence). The CDR3 nucleotides read TGTGCCAGCTCCCTGGTCCCCCCCCAGGGGTTCCCCTACACAGATACGCAGTATTTT. Translating it yields CASSLVPPQGFPYTDTQYF.

The chain recombines TRBV6-5 with TRBJ2-1, with TRBD1 identical over 9 bases. This CDR3 comprises 16 residues. V shed 2 bases and J 2 bases; nucleotides not matched to a gene: 4. Germline V gene data show CDR1 as MNHEY and CDR2 as SVGAGI. CDR3 DNA sequence: TGTGCCAGCAGTTACGGGGGACAGGGACCCTACAATGAGCAGTTCTTC. This translates into CASSYGGQGPYNEQFF.

This chain connects TRBV27 to TRBJ1-4; maybe TRBD1 (6 bases). The CDR3 runs to 14 residues. Germline loops: CDR1 MNHEY, CDR2 SMNVEV (reference sequence). The germline V and J ends were trimmed by 6 bases and 0 bases, with 8 bases remaining between them. The CDR3 DNA follows: TGTGCCAGCAGCAACAGGGCAACTAATGAAAAACTGTTTTTT. Translating it yields CASSNRATNEKLFF.

This chain connects TRBV5-1 to TRBJ2-1, with D possibly being TRBD1 (6 bases). The CDR3 runs to 12 residues. Trimming took off 5 bases at V and 7 bases at J, with 10 bases between the two ends. Germline lookup yields CDR1 SGHRS and CDR2 YFSETQ. The CDR3 DNA reads TGCGCCAGCAGGCAAACAGGGAATGAGCAGTTCTTC. This codes for CASRQTGNEQFF. Looking up the rest from reference TRBV5-1 and TRBJ2-1 gives the full variable domain: KAGVTQTPRYLIKTRGQQVTLSCSPISGHRSVSWYQQTPGQGLQFLFEYFSETQRNKGNFPGRFSGRQFSNSRSEMNVSTLELGDSALYLCASRQTGNEQFFGPGTRLTVL.

The chain employs TRBV4-3 and TRBJ1-6; D gene ambiguous. The CDR3 totals 15 residues. Germline V gene lookup returns CDR1 LGHNA and CDR2 YSLEER. The V gene lost 2 bases and the J gene lost 3 bases, with 8 bases spanning the gap. CDR3 bases: TGCGCCAGCAGCCAAAGACTGGACTATAATTCACCCCTCCACTTT. It encodes CASSQRLDYNSPLHF.

The chain carries TRBV4-3 and TRBJ2-5; D is uncertain. Per the germline V gene, CDR1 is LGHNA and CDR2 is YSLEER. The CDR3 is 13 residues long. V lost 4 bases to trimming and J lost 7 bases, with 13 bases between them. The CDR3 here is CASSRDRSGTQYF. The CDR3 DNA reads TGCGCCAGCAGCCGAGACCGGTCTGGGACCCAGTACTTC.

The chain joins TRBV5-1 to TRBJ2-3; D is uncertain. Germline V gene lookup returns CDR1 SGHRS and CDR2 YFSETQ. V lost 0 bases, J lost 0 bases, and 5 bases lay in between. The CDR3 spans 14 residues. The CDR3 sequence: CASSLVGSTDTQYF. In DNA, the CDR3 is TGCGCCAGCAGCTTGGTCGGTAGCACAGATACGCAGTATTTT.

The chain employs TRBV5-4 and TRBJ1-2; D call uncertain. The length of the CDR3 is 14 residues. V was cut by 4 bases and J by 4 bases, with 14 bases left in between. CDR1 is SGHNT and CDR2 is YYREEE in the germline V gene (reference sequence). The CDR3 sequence is CASSGRLAGYGYTF. In DNA, the CDR3 is TGTGCCAGCAGCGGCAGACTCGCTGGCTATGGCTACACCTTC.

This clone turned up a few times. The chain links TRBV19 to TRBJ1-1; TRBD1 is a possible D gene (6 bases). The germline V gene encodes CDR1 LNHDA and CDR2 SQIVND (reference sequence). The ends were cut back, 3 bases at V and 5 bases at J, with 16 bases in the middle. This CDR3 is built from 15 residues. The DNA for the CDR3 is TGTGCCAGTAGTATTATAGGGCAAGGGGGTACTGAAGCTTTCTTT. Its translation is CASSIIGQGGTEAFF.

The rearrangement links TRBV27 to TRBJ2-6, with D hard to call. The CDR3 is 14 residues long. V lost 5 bases and J lost 0, with 5 bases in between. From germline, CDR1 is MNHEY and CDR2 SMNVEV (reference sequence). DNA for the CDR3: TGTGCCAGCAGTCTTAGCTCTGGGGCCAACGTCCTGACTTTC. This codes for CASSLSSGANVLTF. Combining the CDR3 with reference TRBV27 and TRBJ2-6 gives the whole variable domain EAQVTQNPRYLITVTGKKLTVTCSQNMNHEYMSWYRQDPGLGLRQIYYSMNVEVTDKGDVPEGYKVSRKEKRNFPLILESPSPNQTSLYFCASSLSSGANVLTFGAGSRLTVL.

V is TRBV15 and J is TRBJ2-3; D is undetermined. The germline gives CDR1 LNHNV, CDR2 YYDKDF (reference sequence). The CDR3 covers 12 residues. The ends were cut back, 0 bases at V and 4 bases at J, with 2 bases in the middle. The CDR3 region is CATSRDSDTQYF. The CDR3 DNA sequence: TGTGCCACCAGCAGAGACTCAGATACGCAGTATTTT.

CDR3 residues: CASSSNSRGEAFF. For the CDR3, the DNA is TGTGCCAGCAGCTCCAATTCTCGGGGGGAAGCTTTCTTT. The V and J genes are TRBV11-3 and TRBJ1-1; maybe TRBD1 (5 bases). Germline CDR1 and CDR2: SGHNT and YENEEA. The ends were cut back, 4 bases at V and 8 bases at J, with 14 bases in the middle. The CDR3 has 13 residues.

The genes are TRBV11-3 and TRBJ2-2, with a weak D call TRBD1 (8 bases). This CDR3 contains 12 residues. Trimming cost V 10 bases and J 7 bases, with 13 bases left between them. Germline loops: CDR1 SGHNT, CDR2 YENEEA. The CDR3 DNA sequence: TGTGCCAACAGGGGGGGGAACGGGGAGCTGTTTTTT. Translated: CANRGGNGELFF.

V is TRBV5-1 and J is TRBJ1-6, with D uncertain. Germline values: CDR1 SGHRS, CDR2 YFSETQ. V lost 7 bases and J 2 bases, leaving 13 bases between the germline ends. The CDR3 sequence is 15 residues long. The CDR3 nucleotides read TGCGCCAGCGCCACTTCCACGCCCTATAATTCACCCCTCCACTTT. Residues: CASATSTPYNSPLHF.

This clone has just a few counts. The chain uses TRBV11-3 and TRBJ2-1, with 7 bases fitting TRBD2. V lost 5 bases to trimming and J lost 6 bases; unmatched junction nucleotides: 7. Germline assignment: CDR1 SGHNT and CDR2 YENEEA. The CDR3 has 14 amino acids. CDR3 nucleotides: TGTGCCAGCAGCATCCGACTAGCTGGCAATGAGCAGTTCTTC. Amino acids: CASSIRLAGNEQFF.

In DNA form, the CDR3 reads TGTGCCAGCAGTTATAGAGGGGGCACCGGGGAGCTGTTTTTT. This encodes CASSYRGGTGELFF. The chain employs TRBV6-5 and TRBJ2-2, with a tentative D call TRBD1 (6 bases). The CDR3 length is 14 residues. V was pared by 3 bases and J by 4 bases, with 9 bases between. Germline lookup yields CDR1 MNHEY and CDR2 SVGAGI.